These 27 T cell receptor beta chains were sequenced from one sample in a study of tissue T cells after allogeneic stem cell transplantation. Data came from immunoSEQ multiplex PCR; TCRdb stores just in-frame clones and leaves some out. The sample holds 2,000 or so clones, under 55% seen once. Noted time point: mouse harvest day 14 after allogeneic transplant. The graft held 10^6 splenic CD5+ T cells and 10^7 T-cell-depleted bone marrow cells. Sequenced input: lymph node tissue. These receptors all come from a female BALB/c mouse given C57BL/6 T cells with graft-versus-host disease after an allogeneic hematopoietic cell transplant.

Comments on this clone: Gene names and germline match the mouse. The CDR3 sequence is CASSGDWVSYEQYF. CDR3 DNA (partial): TGTGCCAGCAGTGGGGACTGGGTGTCCTATGAACAGTAC. The chain uses TRBV13-1 and TRBJ2-7, with TRBD2 matching over 9 bases. The sequence runs out 1 residue before the end of the CDR3; the remainder is reconstructed from the germline J gene. The CDR3 is made up of 14 amino acids. Unmatched junction bases numbered 2, after V lost 3 bases and J lost 1 base. Germline CDR1 and CDR2: NSHNY and SYGAGN.

A note on this clone: The gene names here belong to mouse. The read ends 1 residue before the CDR3 terminus; that terminus is restored from the germline J gene. The chain recombines TRBV12-1 with TRBJ2-5; no firm D call. Germline V lookup: CDR1 SGHSN, CDR2 HYEKVE. V was trimmed by 2 bases and J by 0 bases, leaving 8 bases between them. This CDR3 has 14 residues. The sequenced part of the CDR3 DNA is TGTGCCAGCTCTCCCCGATTTAACCAAGACACCCAGTAC. It specifies CASSPRFNQDTQY. The whole CDR3 protein reads CASSPRFNQDTQYF.

This clone was observed a few times. Gene names are mouse gene names. The CDR3 end is not reached by the read, which stops 1 residue before it; the germline J gene fills it in. The chain links TRBV3 to TRBJ2-7; 7 bases are a match to TRBD1. From germline, CDR1 is SNHLY and CDR2 FYNGKV (reference sequence). Trimming at V came to 6 bases and at J to 1 base, leaving 3 bases not matched to a gene. The CDR3 contains 13 residues. CDR3 DNA, as far as it was read: TGTGCCAGCAGTAGACAGGGATCCTATGAACAGTAC. It is translated as CASSRQGSYEQY. The whole CDR3 sequence is CASSRQGSYEQYF.

As to this clone: Here the gene names and germline are mouse. The CDR3 bases that were read are TGTGCCAGCAGCCCTGACTGGGGCCAAAACACCTTGTAC. Protein: CASSPDWGQNTLY. The entire CDR3 reads CASSPDWGQNTLYF. This chain connects TRBV3 to TRBJ2-4; 8 bases align to TRBD2. The read finishes 1 residue shy of the CDR3 end, and the germline J gene is used to complete it. Per the germline V gene, CDR1 is SNHLY and CDR2 is FYNGKV (reference sequence). CDR3 size: 14 residues. The J segment lost 3 bases and the V segment lost 5 bases, leaving 4 bases of the junction unmatched.

Remarks on this clone: Here the gene names and germline are mouse. The sequence runs out 1 residue before the end of the CDR3; the remainder is reconstructed from the germline J gene. This chain uses TRBV12-2 with TRBJ2-7, with 11 positions matching TRBD2. This CDR3 comprises 14 residues. V was pared by 4 bases and J by 5 bases, with 6 bases of the junction left unmatched. Germline V CDR1 and CDR2: SGHLS, HYDKME. The DNA read from the CDR3 is TGTGCCAGCTCCCCGGGACTGGGGGCTCATGAACAGTAC. It is translated as CASSPGLGAHEQY. The full CDR3 protein is CASSPGLGAHEQYF.

Comments on this clone: Gene labels here are mouse ones. Sequencing ends 1 residue short of the CDR3 end; the germline J gene provides the rest. V and J are TRBV3 and TRBJ2-5, with 8 bases matching TRBD2. V trimming: 5 bases; J trimming: 6 bases; junction bases outside the gene matches: 4. The germline CDR1 and CDR2 sequences are SNHLY and FYNGKV (reference sequence). The CDR3 covers 13 residues. The sequenced part of the CDR3 DNA is TGTGCCAGCAGCGCACTGGGGGAGGACACCCAGTAC. It yields the protein CASSALGEDTQY. The CDR3 in its entirety is CASSALGEDTQYF.

Turning to this clone: Genes and germline are mouse. The read stops 1 residue short of the end of the CDR3; the missing end is completed from the germline J gene. This chain uses TRBV19 with TRBJ2-7; D gene ambiguous. V gave up 1 base and J gave up 2 bases, with 10 bases separating them. CDR1 and CDR2 (germline): FNHDT, SITEND (reference sequence). The CDR3 loop spans 14 amino acids. The sequenced part of the CDR3 DNA is TGTGCCAGCAGTATACCCGACGACACCTATGAACAGTAC. Encoded protein: CASSIPDDTYEQY. The entire CDR3 is CASSIPDDTYEQYF.

As concerns this clone: The genes are named according to mouse. Read sequence stops 1 residue before the CDR3 end, and the germline J gene provides the missing end. The chain combines TRBV2 with TRBJ2-4; the D is unclear. Trimming pared 0 bases from V and 0 bases from J, leaving 7 bases between. CDR3 size: 15 residues. CDR1 LGHNA and CDR2 YSYQKL come from the germline V gene. The CDR3 region is CASSQDGLSQNTLYF. The CDR3 bases that were read are TGTGCCAGCAGCCAAGACGGCCTTAGTCAAAACACCTTGTAC.

On this clone: Mouse germline and gene names are used. The read finishes 1 residue shy of the CDR3 end, and the germline J gene is used to complete it. This sequence joins TRBV26 and TRBJ1-1; the match to TRBD1 covers 10 bases. The CDR3 sequence is 13 residues long. The ends lost 8 bases at V and 6 bases at J; junction bases unmatched: 6. Germline V CDR1 and CDR2: KGHPV, FQNQEV (reference sequence). The CDR3 reads CASGPGQGSEVFF. The part of the CDR3 DNA that was read is TGTGCCAGCGGTCCGGGACAGGGGTCAGAAGTCTTC.

This clone has just a few counts. Gene names denote mouse genes. The CDR3 end falls 1 residue outside the read, so it is completed with the germline J gene. The chain is built from TRBV24 and TRBJ2-7, with TRBD2 matching 8 bases. Germline CDR1 reads KGHTA; CDR2 reads FRNEEI. The J segment lost 2 bases and the V segment lost 3 bases, leaving 3 bases of the junction unmatched. This CDR3 spans 14 amino acids. CDR3 sequence reads: CASSLGDWTYEQYF. Incomplete CDR3 DNA: TGTGCCAGCAGTCTAGGGGACTGGACCTATGAACAGTAC.

Of note for this clone: Gene names refer to mouse genes. The read ends 1 residue early relative to the CDR3; the germline J gene fills the gap. This rearrangement joins TRBV19 to TRBJ1-3, with TRBD1 as a possible D gene (6 bases). Trimming cost V 2 bases and J 0 bases, with 12 bases left between them. Germline CDR1 FNHDT, CDR2 SITEND (reference sequence). This CDR3 is 16 amino acids long. The CDR3 spells CASSIPGTPSGNTLYF. Partial CDR3 DNA: TGTGCCAGCAGTATCCCTGGGACACCTTCTGGAAATACGCTCTAT.

With respect to this clone: Germline and genes here are mouse. The CDR3 end is not reached by the read, which stops 1 residue before it; the germline J gene fills it in. The chain combines TRBV16 with TRBJ2-5; D call uncertain. The V gene's germline CDR1 is SGHSA and CDR2 FRNQAP. The V end lost 5 bases, the J end lost 2 bases, and 8 bases lay between the germline ends. The CDR3 extends over 13 amino acids. The CDR3 is CASSLRGQDTQYF. The sequenced part of the CDR3 DNA is TGTGCAAGCAGCCTCCGGGGCCAAGACACCCAGTAC.

Remarks on this clone: Gene labels here are mouse ones. Coverage ceases 1 residue before the CDR3 finishes, and the germline J gene fills in the end. The chain uses TRBV15 and TRBJ1-3; D is ambiguous. V lost 3 bases, J lost 0 bases, and 3 bases lay in between. The CDR3 has 13 residues. Germline CDR1 reads SGHND; CDR2 reads FRSKSL. CDR3 sequence reads: CASSLNSGNTLYF. The CDR3 DNA, read in part, is TGTGCCAGCAGTTTGAATTCTGGAAATACGCTCTAT. The variable domain in full, with the rest retrieved from reference TRBV15 and TRBJ1-3, is DAGVTQTPRHEVAEKGQTIILKCEPVSGHNDLFWYRQTKIQGLELLSYFRSKSLMEDGGAFKDRFKAEMLNSSFSTLKIQPTEPKDSAVYLCASSLNSGNTLYFGEGSRLIVV.

A word on this clone: The gene names given are mouse names. The CDR3 end is not reached by the read, which stops 1 residue before it; the germline J gene fills it in. The V call is TRBV15, the J call TRBJ2-7, with unresolved D. Germline-derived CDR1 and CDR2 are SGHND and FRSKSL. Deletions cut 1 base from V and 4 bases from J, with 5 bases between. The CDR3 contains 12 residues. The CDR3 DNA, read in part, is TGTGCCAGCAGTTTAGGAGGGTATGAACAGTAC. It specifies CASSLGGYEQY. The CDR3, in full, reads CASSLGGYEQYF. Full variable domain (rest looked up from reference TRBV15 and TRBJ2-7): DAGVTQTPRHEVAEKGQTIILKCEPVSGHNDLFWYRQTKIQGLELLSYFRSKSLMEDGGAFKDRFKAEMLNSSFSTLKIQPTEPKDSAVYLCASSLGGYEQYFGPGTRLTVL.

This clone was found once. Mouse germline and gene names are used. The CDR3 is cut off 1 residue early in the read; its end comes from the germline J gene. The chain joins TRBV13-3 to TRBJ2-2; no definite D call. Per the germline V gene, CDR1 is NNHDY and CDR2 is SYVADS. Trimming removed 3 bases at V and 3 bases at J, with 6 bases between. The CDR3 sequence is 13 residues long. CDR3 bases read: TGTGCCAGCAGTGGACAATACACCGGGCAGCTCTAC. It encodes CASSGQYTGQLY. The entire CDR3 protein reads CASSGQYTGQLYF.

This clone was observed a handful of times. Germline and genes here are mouse. The read halts 1 residue ahead of the CDR3 end, with the missing end drawn from the germline J gene. This chain links TRBV31 with TRBJ2-7; TRBD2 matches 12 bases. From germline, CDR1 is GKSSPN and CDR2 SITVG. The CDR3 length is 12 residues. The junction had 4 bases not matched to a gene; V was cut back by 7 bases and J by 6 bases. CDR3: CASDWGGVEQYF. The covered CDR3 bases are TGTGCCTCAGACTGGGGGGGCGTTGAACAGTAC. Based on the CDR3 plus reference TRBV31 and TRBJ2-7, the full variable domain is AQTIHQWPVAEIKAVGSPLSLGCTIKGKSSPNLYWYWQATGGTLQQLFYSITVGQVESVVQLNLSASRPKDDQFILSTEKLLLSHSGFYLCASDWGGVEQYFGPGTRLTVL.

To note about this clone: The gene names here belong to mouse. Coverage ceases 1 residue before the CDR3 finishes, and the germline J gene fills in the end. The chain joins TRBV26 to TRBJ2-2; a possible D gene is TRBD1 (6 bases). The CDR3 is 14 residues long. Germline values: CDR1 KGHPV, CDR2 FQNQEV (reference sequence). The V end lost 7 bases, the J end lost 0 bases, and 9 bases lay between the germline ends. The CDR3 bases that were read are TGTGCCAGCAAACGGGACACAAACACCGGGCAGCTCTAC. Its translation: CASKRDTNTGQLY. The full CDR3 protein reads CASKRDTNTGQLYF. The entire variable domain, with the rest obtained from reference TRBV26 and TRBJ2-2, is as follows: NSKVIQTPRYLVKGQGQKAKMRCIPEKGHPVVFWYQQNKNNEFKFLINFQNQEVLQQIDMTEKRFSAECPSNSPCSLEIQSSEAGDSALYLCASKRDTNTGQLYFGEGSKLTVL.

Comment on this clone: Gene names and germline refer to mouse. The read gets to within 1 residue of the CDR3 end, and the germline J gene fills in the rest. The chain uses TRBV3 and TRBJ2-4, with D maybe TRBD1 (6 bases). The CDR3 extends over 14 amino acids. V was cut by 2 bases and J by 4 bases, with 10 bases left in between. The V gene's germline CDR1 is SNHLY and CDR2 FYNGKV (reference sequence). CDR3 sequence reads: CASSLSGTKNTLYF. Partial CDR3 DNA: TGTGCCAGCAGCTTATCCGGGACAAAAAACACCTTGTAC.

This clone appeared a few times. Genes and germline are mouse. The read ends 1 residue early relative to the CDR3; the germline J gene fills the gap. This chain connects TRBV26 to TRBJ1-5; the D gene is possibly TRBD1 (6 bases). CDR3 size: 13 residues. Looked up from germline, CDR1 is KGHPV and CDR2 is FQNQEV (reference sequence). Between the trimmed V and J ends, which lost 8 bases and 3 bases, there was a span of 11 bases. CDR3 amino acids: CASLKGGNQAPLF. The sequenced CDR3 bases are TGTGCCAGCCTGAAGGGGGGCAACCAGGCTCCGCTT.

Regarding this clone: These gene names are mouse names. CDR3 residues: CASSLGEGAEQFF. The CDR3 bases that were read are TGTGCCAGCAGTTTAGGGGAGGGGGCTGAGCAGTTC. The chain recombines TRBV15 with TRBJ2-1; weak D call: TRBD1 (5 bases). The read gets to within 1 residue of the CDR3 end, and the germline J gene fills in the rest. Germline V gene sequence: CDR1 SGHND, CDR2 FRSKSL. The V end lost 1 base, the J end lost 7 bases, and 8 bases lay between the germline ends. The CDR3 has 13 residues.

This clone was counted only a few times. Gene labels here are mouse ones. The read stops 1 residue short of the end of the CDR3; the missing end is completed from the germline J gene. J is TRBJ2-7 and V is TRBV12-2; the match to TRBD1 covers 8 bases. The junction had 2 bases not matched to a gene; V was cut back by 1 base and J by 4 bases. Germline CDR1 and CDR2: SGHLS and HYDKME. The CDR3 runs to 13 residues. CDR3 DNA, as far as it was read: TGTGCCAGCTCTCTAAACAGGGGGTATGAACAGTAC. It yields the protein CASSLNRGYEQY. The complete CDR3 reads CASSLNRGYEQYF. The full variable domain, with the rest looked up from reference TRBV12-2 and TRBJ2-7, is NSGVVQSPRYIIKGKGERSILKCIPISGHLSVAWYQQTQGQELKFFIQHYDKMERDKGNLPSRFSVQQFDDYHSEMNMSALELEDSAVYFCASSLNRGYEQYFGPGTRLTVL.

This clone was detected only a few times. Gene labels here are mouse ones. With the read ending 1 residue before the CDR3 end, the germline J gene is used to fill in that end. V usage is TRBV15 and J usage is TRBJ2-7, with TRBD2 identical over 11 bases. V lost 5 bases and J lost 4; bases outside the gene matches: 4. CDR3 length equals 14 residues. Germline V gene lookup returns CDR1 SGHND and CDR2 FRSKSL. The sequenced CDR3 bases are TGTGCCAGCAGTCGGGACTGGGGGAGATATGAACAGTAC. Protein sequence: CASSRDWGRYEQY. The whole CDR3 region reads CASSRDWGRYEQYF.

Details on this clone: Gene names and germline match the mouse. The read terminates 1 residue before the CDR3 end, so the remaining end is supplied by the germline J gene. This chain joins TRBV23 and TRBJ1-1; TRBD1, the table's D call, lacks a check against the DNA. Germline loops: CDR1 KGHTA, CDR2 FQNQQP. The CDR3 has 14 residues. The CDR3 region is CSSSQGTANTEVFF. The CDR3 bases that were read are TGCTCCAGCAGTCAAGGGACAGCAAACACAGAAGTCTTC.

By sample share, this clone is large. The germline and genes are mouse ones. Sequencing ends 1 residue short of the CDR3 end; the germline J gene provides the rest. J is TRBJ1-1 and V is TRBV15; TRBD1 aligns across 9 bases. The ends lost 5 bases at V and 1 base at J; junction bases unmatched: 2. The V gene's germline CDR1 is SGHND and CDR2 FRSKSL. The CDR3 totals 14 residues. The CDR3 loop reads CASSPTGGNTEVFF. CDR3 DNA (partial): TGTGCCAGCAGTCCGACAGGGGGGAACACAGAAGTCTTC.

As concerns this clone: Each gene name is a mouse one. The CDR3 goes on 1 residue after the read ends, and that part is filled in from the germline J gene. The chain carries TRBV12-1 and TRBJ2-3; 9 nucleotides agree with TRBD2. With V trimmed by 2 bases and J by 3 bases, 2 bases remained unmatched. The CDR3 has 14 amino acids. Germline V gives CDR1 SGHSN, CDR2 HYEKVE. CDR3: CASSPGTGAETLYF. CDR3 bases read: TGTGCCAGCTCTCCCGGGACTGGGGCAGAAACGCTGTAT.

Points on this clone: Genes and germline are mouse. With the read ending 1 residue before the CDR3 end, the germline J gene is used to fill in that end. The V call is TRBV13-2, the J call TRBJ1-2; perhaps TRBD1 as D (6 bases). The germline V and J ends were trimmed by 0 bases and 3 bases, with 9 bases remaining between them. The CDR3 sequence is 14 residues long. Germline loops: CDR1 NNHNN, CDR2 SYGAGS (reference sequence). The CDR3 DNA, read in part, is TGTGCCAGCGGTGATGTACAGGGAGACTCCGACTACACC. This gives the protein CASGDVQGDSDYT. The whole CDR3 reads CASGDVQGDSDYTF.

This clone has just a few counts. Gene names follow the mouse nomenclature. The CDR3 end lies 1 residue beyond the end of the read and is filled in from the germline J gene. The chain recombines TRBV23 with TRBJ2-3; the table assigns TRBD1, which was not confirmed against the DNA. Germline CDR1 reads KGHTA; CDR2 reads FQNQQP. The CDR3 spans 15 residues. CDR3 bases read: TGCTCCAGCAGTCAAGGCAGGGGGCTTGCAGAAACGCTGTAT. Protein: CSSSQGRGLAETLY. The CDR3 in its entirety is CSSSQGRGLAETLYF.